What follows are 18 T cell receptor beta chains derived from one specimen sequenced in a study of cytomegalovirus exposure and HLA in healthy donors. The protocol was immunoSEQ multiplex PCR, while the TCRdb copy is restricted to in-frame clones and leaves out a portion. This table has about 78,000 clones, around 96% appearing once. The sample taken for sequencing was PBMCs. Source of these receptors: a man aged 18 to 29 in good health and CMV-seropositive.

This chain connects TRBV6-6 to TRBJ2-7; TRBD2 matches 7 bases. Per germline, CDR1 MNHNY and CDR2 SVGAGI (reference sequence). This CDR3 region has 14 residues. V dropped 1 base and J dropped 1; count of bases not matched to a gene: 1. The DNA for the CDR3 is TGTGCCAGCAGTTACTGGGGGGGATCCTACGAGCAGTACTTC. Encoded protein: CASSYWGGSYEQYF.

The chain links TRBV5-1 to TRBJ2-3; D is perhaps TRBD2 (6 bases). The CDR3 length is 14 residues. The V end was cut by 0 bases, the J end by 3 bases, with 8 bases between. CDR1 is SGHRS and CDR2 is YFSETQ in the germline V gene. Here the CDR3 reads CASSLAAGTDTQYF. CDR3 nucleotide sequence: TGCGCCAGCAGCTTGGCCGCGGGGACAGATACGCAGTATTTT.

The rearrangement uses TRBV27 and TRBJ1-1; a weak D match, TRBD1 (6 bases). Germline loops: CDR1 MNHEY, CDR2 SMNVEV (reference sequence). Between the trimmed V and J ends, which lost 6 bases and 2 bases, there was a span of 16 bases. This CDR3 comprises 15 residues. CDR3 in amino acids: CASSLSGTPNTEAFF. The CDR3 region has the DNA TGTGCCAGCAGCCTATCGGGGACACCAAACACTGAAGCTTTCTTT.

The chain has TRBV7-9 and TRBJ1-4; D may be TRBD1 (5 bases). The V and J ends lost 0 bases and 2 bases respectively, with 13 bases between them. The CDR3 loop spans 17 amino acids. In germline, CDR1 is SEHNR, CDR2 FQNEAQ (reference sequence). The CDR3 nucleotides are TGTGCCAGCAGCTTAGCGGGGTGGAGGGGCACTAATGAAAAACTGTTTTTT. This gives the protein CASSLAGWRGTNEKLFF.

The chain uses TRBV6-1 and TRBJ2-1, with 7 bases identical to TRBD2. The germline gives CDR1 MNHNS, CDR2 SASEGT. CDR3 length: 14 residues. The CDR3 DNA sequence: TGTGCAACCCGGGAGGCGGGCTCCTACAATGAGCAGTTCTTC. As protein: CATREAGSYNEQFF.

This sequence joins TRBV7-3 and TRBJ2-1; 10 bases match TRBD1. CDR3 length: 19 residues. The germline CDR1 and CDR2 sequences are SGHTA and FQGTGA. The trim removed 5 bases at V and 5 bases at J, leaving 18 bases unmatched. The CDR3 protein is CASSTPGQGKGQGDNEQFF. CDR3 DNA sequence: TGTGCCAGCAGCACTCCGGGACAGGGGAAGGGGCAAGGGGACAATGAGCAGTTCTTC.

The gene calls are TRBV9 and TRBJ2-7; no clear D. The CDR3 extends over 13 amino acids. The germline V and J ends were trimmed by 2 bases and 0 bases, with 6 bases remaining between them. The germline CDR1 and CDR2 sequences are SGDLS and YYNGEE. The CDR3 here is CASSVAPSYEQYF. For the CDR3, the DNA is TGTGCCAGCAGCGTGGCTCCCTCCTACGAGCAGTACTTC.

The chain carries TRBV10-2 and TRBJ2-7; 9 nucleotides line up with TRBD1. CDR3 size: 15 residues. The V gene end was trimmed by 7 bases and the J gene end by 0 bases; junction bases not matched to a gene: 7. From germline, CDR1 is WSHSY and CDR2 SAAADI. DNA of the CDR3: TGCGCCAGCAAGTCGCGGGACAGGGACTCCTACGAGCAGTACTTC. Its translation is CASKSRDRDSYEQYF.

The rearrangement links TRBV4-1 to TRBJ2-1; weak D call: TRBD1 (5 bases). The CDR3 is 14 amino acids. Trimming stripped 6 bases from V and 10 bases from J, with 19 bases between. In germline, CDR1 is MGHRA, CDR2 YSYEKL. The CDR3 sequence is CASRGEGVLGEQFF. The CDR3 coding sequence is TGCGCCAGCAGAGGGGAAGGGGTTCTAGGAGAGCAGTTCTTC.

The chain recombines TRBV27 with TRBJ2-2; 10 positions agree with TRBD1. V lost 4 bases to trimming and J lost 0 bases; unmatched junction nucleotides: 11. Germline-derived CDR1 and CDR2 are MNHEY and SMNVEV (reference sequence). The CDR3 loop spans 19 amino acids. The CDR3 is CASSYRDRGTFANTGELFF. As DNA, the CDR3 is TGTGCCAGCAGTTACCGGGACAGGGGTACATTTGCGAACACCGGGGAGCTGTTTTTT.

The gene calls are TRBV5-1 and TRBJ2-7; 11 nucleotides match TRBD2. Germline V gene sequence: CDR1 SGHRS, CDR2 YFSETQ. Trimming cost V 2 bases and J 1 base; bases outside gene matches: 14. This CDR3 has 19 amino acids. The CDR3 DNA reads as TGCGCCAGCAGCTTCCCACTCGGGACTAGCGGAAGAGTTTCCTACGAGCAGTACTTC. It yields the protein CASSFPLGTSGRVSYEQYF.

DNA for the CDR3: TGTGCCAGCAGCTTACTCCTAGCGGGCAATGAGCAGTTCTTC. It codes for CASSLLLAGNEQFF. The rearrangement links TRBV7-2 to TRBJ2-1; 8 bases align to TRBD2. Germline lookup yields CDR1 SGHTA and CDR2 FQGNSA. V lost 2 bases to trimming and J lost 6 bases; unmatched junction nucleotides: 3. CDR3 length: 14 amino acids.

Comment on this clone: Other DNA sequences of this sample code for an identical CDR3. As DNA, the CDR3 is TGTGCCAGCAGTTCAGGGAACACTGAAGCTTTCTTT. It yields the protein CASSSGNTEAFF. The chain joins TRBV27 to TRBJ1-1, with unresolved D. Trimming removed 4 bases at V and 1 base at J, with 4 bases between. The length of the CDR3 is 12 residues. Germline lookup yields CDR1 MNHEY and CDR2 SMNVEV (reference sequence).

This rearrangement joins TRBV6-5 to TRBJ1-1, with TRBD1 matching 9 bases. The CDR3 loop spans 15 amino acids. CDR1 is MNHEY and CDR2 is SVGAGI in the germline V gene. The V segment lost 6 bases and the J segment 5 bases; nucleotides outside the gene matches: 10. The CDR3 here is CASSYGTGGGTEAFF. The CDR3 DNA follows: TGTGCCAGCAGCTACGGCACAGGGGGCGGTACTGAAGCTTTCTTT.

The genes are TRBV5-6 and TRBJ1-1; D ambiguous. From germline, CDR1 is SGHDT and CDR2 YYEEEE. Trimming removed 2 bases from V and 1 base from J, with 12 bases in between. The CDR3 is 15 amino acids. The CDR3 DNA reads as TGTGCCAGCAGCTTAGTTCGGGGAGCGAACACTGAAGCTTTCTTT. It codes for CASSLVRGANTEAFF.

The chain joins TRBV4-1 to TRBJ2-3; possible D gene TRBD1, 6 bases. The V gene's germline CDR1 is MGHRA and CDR2 YSYEKL. V was cut by 0 bases and J by 5 bases, with 6 bases left in between. The length of the CDR3 is 13 residues. In nucleotides, the CDR3 is TGCGCCAGCAGCCAAGAAGGGGGAGATACGCAGTATTTT. The encoded protein is CASSQEGGDTQYF.

The chain employs TRBV7-2 and TRBJ2-4, with TRBD1 identical over 10 bases. CDR3 length: 15 residues. Per germline, CDR1 SGHTA and CDR2 FQGNSA. The junction had 7 bases not matched to a gene; V was cut back by 5 bases and J by 6 bases. CDR3: CASSMTGQGLNIQYF. The DNA for the CDR3 is TGTGCCAGCAGCATGACGGGACAGGGGCTAAACATTCAGTACTTC.

The chain is built from TRBV7-9 and TRBJ2-7, with a possible D match to TRBD2 (6 bases). The CDR3 is 12 amino acids. The V gene's germline CDR1 is SEHNR and CDR2 FQNEAQ (reference sequence). The CDR3 loop reads CAARGISYEQYF. As DNA, the CDR3 is TGTGCAGCGCGCGGGATCTCCTACGAGCAGTACTTC.